The source of this T cell receptor (beta chain) is a study of blood T cells in healthy people across ages. Donor samples were obtained from healthy Caucasian individuals from Russia, aged about 6 to 90. Unmatched junction bases numbered 2, after V lost 5 bases and J lost 2 bases. The CDR3 has 12 residues. Germline loops: CDR1 SQVTM, CDR2 ANQGSEA. Combining a sample-barcoded 5' primer with a J-beta primer mix, a second PCR ran for roughly 7 to 12 cycles. TCRdb redid the calling of the 5' RACE reads with MiXCR, one entry per CDR3 protein. The sample records some 700,000 distinct CDR3 sequences, roughly 47% being singletons.

Material: blood. The origin of this receptor is a woman aged 55-69 years in good health. The V call is TRBV29-1, the J call TRBJ2-7; TRBD1 agrees at 8 bases. Here the CDR3 DNA reads TGCAGCGTTCGACAGGGGACCTACGAGCAGTACTTC. Translated: CSVRQGTYEQYF.